The clone carrying this T cell receptor beta chain has a handful of counts. Antigen specificity is unknown. This sample is part of a study of Graves' ophthalmopathy and Graves' hyperthyroidism. Germline V gene data show CDR1 as SGHTA and CDR2 as FQGNSA. V lost 1 base and J lost 7, with 10 bases in between. This CDR3 is 13 amino acids long. Study-wide results and caveats: Sensitivity reached roughly 70% and specificity 72.22% when the model predicted ophthalmopathy progression.

Amplification of the TCR beta CDR3 regions used RNA transcripts (as template). First-round RT-PCR with HTBI primers preceded a second-round multiplex PCR. TCRdb reanalysed the multiplex PCR reads using MiXCR and keeps one entry per CDR3 protein. The repertoire holds about 620,000 distinct CDR3 sequences, with 22% as singletons. The term stable hyperthyroidism indicated an absence of ophthalmopathy within 18 months of follow-up. The hyperthyroidism patients had a new diagnosis of under 2 months' duration and were aged 18 to 65. Serum thyroxine and TRAb, along with clinical symptoms, thyroid ultrasound and orbital computed tomography, were what diagnosis relied on.

This clonotype originated in a woman aged 18-29 years with stable Graves' hyperthyroidism. Some clones in this sample may be carry-over from other donors' samples. The sequencing sample was made of peripheral blood. This chain connects TRBV7-2 to TRBJ2-5; D ambiguous. Here the CDR3 reads CASSLVSFGTQYF. DNA for the CDR3: TGTGCCAGCAGCTTAGTTAGCTTTGGGACCCAGTACTTC.